This TCR beta chain is drawn from a study of OX40 agonist ivuxolimab in advanced cancers. Trimming left V 4 bases short and J 3 bases short, with 10 bases between. Germline values: CDR1 SGHNT, CDR2 YYREEE (reference sequence). The CDR3 is 13 residues long. Sequencing was performed with immunoSEQ multiplex PCR; in TCRdb, only in-frame clones are kept and a portion is missing. The sample has 30,000 or so clones, approximately 81% seen once. Specimen: CD4+ or CD8+ T cells sorted from blood, collected in a trial of the OX40 agonist ivuxolimab. This clonotype was obtained from an adult with an advanced solid tumor such as melanoma, head and neck, liver or kidney cancer. The chain employs TRBV5-4 and TRBJ1-1, with D possibly being TRBD1 (5 bases). CDR3: CASSLIGDTEAFF. The CDR3 nucleotides are TGTGCCAGCAGCCTGATAGGGGACACTGAAGCTTTCTTT.